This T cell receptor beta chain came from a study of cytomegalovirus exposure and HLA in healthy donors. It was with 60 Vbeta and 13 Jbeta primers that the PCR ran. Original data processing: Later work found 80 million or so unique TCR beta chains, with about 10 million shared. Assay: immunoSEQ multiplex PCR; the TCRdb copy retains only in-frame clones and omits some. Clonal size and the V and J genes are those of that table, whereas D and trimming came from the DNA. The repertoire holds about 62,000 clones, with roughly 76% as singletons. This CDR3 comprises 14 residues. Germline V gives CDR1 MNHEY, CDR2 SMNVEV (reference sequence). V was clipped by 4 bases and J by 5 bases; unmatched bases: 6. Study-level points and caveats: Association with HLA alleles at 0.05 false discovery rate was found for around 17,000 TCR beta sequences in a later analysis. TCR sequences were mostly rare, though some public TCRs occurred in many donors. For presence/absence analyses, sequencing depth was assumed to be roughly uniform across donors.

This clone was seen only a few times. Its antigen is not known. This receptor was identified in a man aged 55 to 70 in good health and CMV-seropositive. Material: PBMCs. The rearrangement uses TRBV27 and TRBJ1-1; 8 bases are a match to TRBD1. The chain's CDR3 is CASSYQGAGTEAFF. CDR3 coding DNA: TGTGCCAGCAGTTACCAGGGGGCTGGGACTGAAGCTTTCTTT.